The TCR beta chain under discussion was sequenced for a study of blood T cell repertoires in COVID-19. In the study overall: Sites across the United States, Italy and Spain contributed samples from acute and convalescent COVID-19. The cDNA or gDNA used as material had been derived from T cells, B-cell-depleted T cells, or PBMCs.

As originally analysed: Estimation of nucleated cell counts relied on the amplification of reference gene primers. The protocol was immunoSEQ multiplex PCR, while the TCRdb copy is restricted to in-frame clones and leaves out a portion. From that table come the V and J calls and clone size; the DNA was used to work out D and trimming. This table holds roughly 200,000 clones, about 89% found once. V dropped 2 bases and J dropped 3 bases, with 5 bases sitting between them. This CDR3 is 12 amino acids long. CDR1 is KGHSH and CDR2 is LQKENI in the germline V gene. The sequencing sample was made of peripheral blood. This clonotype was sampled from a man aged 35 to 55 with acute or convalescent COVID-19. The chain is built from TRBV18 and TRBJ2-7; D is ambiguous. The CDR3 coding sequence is TGTGCCAGCTCACCAGGAGACTACGAGCAGTACTTC. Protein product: CASSPGDYEQYF. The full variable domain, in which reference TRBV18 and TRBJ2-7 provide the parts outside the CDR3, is NAGVMQNPRHLVRRRGQEARLRCSPMKGHSHVYWYRQLPEEGLKFMVYLQKENIIDESGMPKERFSAEFPKEGPSILRIQQVVRGDSAAYFCASSPGDYEQYFGPGTRLTVT.